The 30 T cell receptor beta chains below were found in one sample sequenced in a study of T cell repertoires in cytomegalovirus infection. TCRdb independently ran MiXCR on the reads; one entry per CDR3 protein. Here the sample spans some 400,000 distinct CDR3 sequences, 31% being singletons. Source material: PBMCs. The receptors were sampled from a human donor in good health (CMV status not recorded). Some clones in this sample may be carry-over from other donors' samples.

V gene TRBV14 combines with J gene TRBJ2-3; possible D gene TRBD2, 5 bases. The CDR3 contains 16 residues. Germline V gene sequence: CDR1 SGHDN, CDR2 FVKESK. V was clipped by 8 bases and J by 2 bases, with 20 bases between them. The CDR3 DNA reads TGTGCCAGCGGTACCCATAGCGACTTAGACACAGATACGCAGTATTTT. This gives the protein CASGTHSDLDTDTQYF.

This clonotype was detected a few times. J is TRBJ1-1 and V is TRBV11-2, with 7 positions matching TRBD1. The trim removed 4 bases at V and 5 bases at J, leaving 7 bases unmatched. The CDR3 is made up of 14 amino acids. Germline loops: CDR1 SGHAT, CDR2 FQNNGV. CDR3 DNA sequence: TGTGCCAGCAGCTCTTTGACAGGGAAGACTGAAGCTTTCTTT. Protein product: CASSSLTGKTEAFF.

This clonotype was observed a few times. V is TRBV4-1 and J is TRBJ2-2; possibly TRBD1 for D (7 bases). This CDR3 is 17 amino acids long. V was cut by 2 bases and J by 0 bases, with 13 bases left in between. The V gene's germline CDR1 is MGHRA and CDR2 YSYEKL. The CDR3 nucleotides are TGCGCCAGCAGCCAAACCAGGGGGGACGCGAACACCGGGGAGCTGTTTTTT. This encodes CASSQTRGDANTGELFF.

This clonotype was detected only a few times. The chain employs TRBV20-1 and TRBJ2-7; 9 bases map to TRBD1. Unmatched junction bases numbered 8, after V lost 4 bases and J lost 1 base. This CDR3 has 15 amino acids. Germline V gene data show CDR1 as DFQATT and CDR2 as SNEGSKA (reference sequence). The CDR3 bases are TGCAGTGCTACCAACCGGGACAGGGCTTCCTACGAGCAGTACTTC. Its protein product is CSATNRDRASYEQYF.

This clonotype came up a few times. This chain connects TRBV7-8 to TRBJ1-4, with unresolved D. The germline V gene encodes CDR1 SGHVS and CDR2 FQNEAQ. The CDR3 totals 18 residues. V gave up 1 base and J gave up 5 bases, with 20 bases separating them. The CDR3 here is CASSLGGPRAYLNEKLFF. In nucleotides, the CDR3 is TGTGCCAGCAGCTTAGGCGGTCCCCGAGCGTACTTAAATGAAAAACTGTTTTTT.

At least ten counts were recorded for this clonotype. CDR3 bases: TGTGCCAGCAGCTTCCGAATGTATGAGCAGTTCTTC. Translating gives CASSFRMYEQFF. The V and J genes are TRBV7-2 and TRBJ2-1; D is undetermined. Per germline, CDR1 SGHTA and CDR2 FQGNSA. This CDR3 is built from 12 residues. Trimming removed 3 bases at V and 8 bases at J, with 8 bases between.

V and J are TRBV9 and TRBJ2-7; TRBD2 is a possible D gene (6 bases). This CDR3 contains 13 residues. The germline V gene has CDR1 SGDLS and CDR2 YYNGEE. The V and J ends lost 3 bases and 3 bases respectively, with 10 bases between them. The CDR3 loop reads CASSAGGDYEQYF. CDR3 coding DNA: TGTGCCAGCAGCGCCGGGGGTGACTACGAGCAGTACTTC.

The chain is built from TRBV5-6 and TRBJ2-1; 7 positions match TRBD1. This CDR3 has 13 amino acids. J gave up 9 bases and V 5 bases, and 8 bases lay outside the gene matches. In germline, CDR1 is SGHDT, CDR2 YYEEEE. The CDR3 coding sequence is TGTGCCAGCAGGCCAACAGGGGTTACTGAGCAGTTCTTC. Translating gives CASRPTGVTEQFF. The full variable domain, rest sourced from reference TRBV5-6 and TRBJ2-1, is DAGVTQSPTHLIKTRGQQVTLRCSPKSGHDTVSWYQQALGQGPQFIFQYYEEEERQRGNFPDRFSGHQFPNYSSELNVNALLLGDSALYLCASRPTGVTEQFFGPGTRLTVL.

J is TRBJ2-3 and V is TRBV6-5; TRBD2 aligns across 8 bases. J gave up 6 bases and V 3 bases, and 11 bases lay outside the gene matches. Germline V CDR1 and CDR2: MNHEY, SVGAGI. This CDR3 spans 16 amino acids. In DNA, the CDR3 is TGTGCCAGCAGTTATAACGGCGGGGGGCGCAGGGATACGCAGTATTTT. Protein: CASSYNGGGRRDTQYF.

Points on this clonotype: Because it lacks the conserved phenylalanine or tryptophan at the end, this CDR3 is likely a read error. The rearrangement uses TRBV19 and TRBJ2-7; 8 positions agree with TRBD1. The CDR3 sequence is 16 residues long. The V gene end was trimmed by 1 base and the J gene end by 3 bases; junction bases not matched to a gene: 8. Germline-derived CDR1 and CDR2 are LNHDA and SQIVND (reference sequence). The CDR3: CASSIGTGLKNYEQYL. DNA for the CDR3: TGTGCCAGTAGTATAGGGACAGGGCTCAAGAACTACGAGCAGTACTTA.

This clonotype was seen a handful of times. The chain employs TRBV6-5 and TRBJ2-3, with D tentatively TRBD1 (6 bases). Germline lookup yields CDR1 MNHEY and CDR2 SVGAGI. The CDR3 has 13 residues. Trimming removed 1 base at V and 6 bases at J, with 8 bases between. In DNA form, the CDR3 reads TGTGCCAGCAGTTACTACAGGGCCGATACGCAGTATTTT. This encodes CASSYYRADTQYF.

Concerning this clonotype itself: With a much larger clone just one base away, this may be a read error. The gene calls are TRBV7-6 and TRBJ1-1; a weak D match, TRBD1 (6 bases). CDR1 and CDR2 (germline): SGHVS, FNYEAQ. V lost 5 bases, J lost 4 bases, and 14 bases lay in between. The CDR3 is 14 residues long. As DNA, the CDR3 is TGTGCCAGCAGCGAGGGGGGACGGATCACTGAAGCTTTCTTT. Encoded protein: CASSEGGRITEAFF.

V is TRBV11-2 and J is TRBJ1-6, with D hard to call. The CDR3 has 15 amino acids. The V end lost 2 bases, the J end lost 7 bases, and 12 bases lay between the germline ends. Germline-derived CDR1 and CDR2 are SGHAT and FQNNGV. The CDR3 DNA reads as TGTGCCAGCAGCTTAATGCTGTCCGAGAATTCACCCCTCCACTTT. This codes for CASSLMLSENSPLHF.

Notes on this clonotype: The CDR3 does not close with the conserved phenylalanine or tryptophan, likely indicating a read error. The rearrangement uses TRBV6-6 and TRBJ2-3; D is uncertain. The CDR3 covers 15 residues. Germline values: CDR1 MNHNY, CDR2 SVGAGI (reference sequence). The CDR3 spells CASTFRRIPTETQYL. The DNA of the CDR3 is TGTGCCAGCACCTTCCGGCGGATCCCCACAGAGACGCAGTATTTG.

This clonotype was observed at least ten times. The CDR3 DNA reads TGTGCCAGCAGTCGTTTACCAGCAACTAATGAAAAACTGTTTTTT. Amino acids: CASSRLPATNEKLFF. This chain connects TRBV27 to TRBJ1-4; D is undetermined. Germline lookup yields CDR1 MNHEY and CDR2 SMNVEV (reference sequence). Trimming took off 5 bases at V and 0 bases at J, with 10 bases between the two ends. This CDR3 contains 15 residues.

Concerning this clonotype: At one end, the junction sequence differs from germline, possibly due to a read error. This chain connects TRBV5-1 to TRBJ1-1; a weak D match, TRBD1 (5 bases). This CDR3 spans 14 amino acids. The germline gives CDR1 SGHRS, CDR2 YFSETQ. CDR3 DNA sequence: TGCGCCATCAGCCTGGGACCGACGAACACTGAAGCTTTCTTT. Translation: CAISLGPTNTEAFF.

This chain joins TRBV7-8 and TRBJ1-2, with D tentatively TRBD1 (5 bases). V lost 5 bases, J lost 5 bases, and 15 bases lay in between. The CDR3 totals 14 residues. Germline lookup yields CDR1 SGHVS and CDR2 FQNEAQ. CDR3 coding DNA: TGTGCCAGCAGCCCCGAGATCGGGGGTTATGGCTACACCTTC. Amino acid sequence: CASSPEIGGYGYTF.

This clonotype has a handful of counts. The chain joins TRBV6-1 to TRBJ2-6; D may be TRBD1 (6 bases). Germline CDR1 MNHNS, CDR2 SASEGT. V was cut by 10 bases and J by 3 bases, with 10 bases left in between. The CDR3 is 13 residues long. CDR3 nucleotide sequence: TGTGCCACCCGGACAGATGGGGCCAACGTCCTGACTTTC. It codes for CATRTDGANVLTF.

The J gene is TRBJ1-4, the V gene TRBV4-3; D is perhaps TRBD1 (5 bases). V dropped 4 bases and J dropped 8 bases, with 17 bases sitting between them. CDR1 LGHNA and CDR2 YSLEER come from the germline V gene. The CDR3 sequence is 15 residues long. CDR3 residues: CASSRQPGRVEKLFF. Here the CDR3 DNA reads TGCGCCAGCAGCCGTCAACCGGGCAGGGTCGAAAAACTGTTTTTT.

V usage is TRBV7-4 and J usage is TRBJ1-4; 10 nucleotides match TRBD1. Trimming cost V 7 bases and J 5 bases; bases outside gene matches: 4. Germline V gene lookup returns CDR1 SGHVT and CDR2 SQSDAQ. CDR3 length: 14 amino acids. The CDR3 region has the DNA TGTGCCAGCAACCTGGGACAGGGGAATGAAAAACTGTTTTTT. Its protein is CASNLGQGNEKLFF. The variable domain in full, with the rest retrieved from reference TRBV7-4 and TRBJ1-4, is GAGVSQSPRYKVAKRGRDVALRCDSISGHVTLYWYRQTLGQGSEVLTYSQSDAQRDKSGRPSGRFSAERPERSVSTLKIQRTEQGDSAVYLCASNLGQGNEKLFFGSGTQLSVL.

The rearrangement joins TRBV7-9 to TRBJ2-7; D uncertain. Germline CDR1 is SEHNR and CDR2 is FQNEAQ (reference sequence). This CDR3 has 13 residues. V was pared by 4 bases and J by 5 bases, with 12 bases between. The CDR3 here is CASSYSAAHEQYF. DNA of the CDR3: TGTGCCAGCAGCTATTCCGCCGCACACGAGCAGTACTTC.

The genes are TRBV2 and TRBJ2-6, with TRBD1 as a possible D gene (6 bases). Germline V CDR1 and CDR2: SNHLY, FYNNEI. The CDR3 has 15 residues. The V end was cut by 3 bases, the J end by 3 bases, with 9 bases between. In nucleotides, the CDR3 is TGTGCCAGCAGTGACCAGGGGAGTGGGGCCAACGTCCTGACTTTC. Residues: CASSDQGSGANVLTF.

This sequence joins TRBV24-1 and TRBJ2-1; 8 nucleotides align to TRBD1. The V gene's germline CDR1 is KGHDR and CDR2 SFDVKD. CDR3 length: 17 amino acids. The V gene end was trimmed by 8 bases and the J gene end by 2 bases; junction bases not matched to a gene: 13. CDR3 sequence: CATIYSMDRVTYNEQFF. Here the CDR3 DNA reads TGTGCCACCATTTATTCAATGGACAGGGTAACCTACAATGAGCAGTTCTTC.

This clonotype has ten or more counts. The gene calls are TRBV12-3 or TRBV12-4 and TRBJ2-6; D may be TRBD1 or TRBD2 (5 bases each). This CDR3 has 17 amino acids. V was shortened by 5 bases and J by 4 bases, with 18 bases between the two germline ends. The CDR3 nucleotides are TGTGCCAGCAGTACCCTGGGGCGGGCCCGGGGGGCCAACGTCCTGACTTTC. This translates into CASSTLGRARGANVLTF.

This chain joins TRBV12-3 or TRBV12-4 and TRBJ1-4; no clear D gene. There are 14 residues in the CDR3. V was pared by 1 base and J by 3 bases, with 6 bases between. This chain's CDR3 is CASSLGSSNEKLFF. The CDR3 nucleotides are TGTGCCAGCAGTTTAGGCAGCTCTAATGAAAAACTGTTTTTT.

This clonotype has only a few counts. The chain is built from TRBV4-2 and TRBJ2-3, with 7 bases matching TRBD1. Germline lookup yields CDR1 LGHNA and CDR2 YNFKEQ. The trim removed 0 bases at V and 2 bases at J, leaving 5 bases unmatched. CDR3 size: 16 residues. CDR3 sequence: CASSQDSRGYTDTQYF. In DNA form, the CDR3 reads TGTGCCAGCAGCCAAGACTCCAGGGGGTACACAGATACGCAGTATTTT.

This chain uses TRBV6-5 with TRBJ1-1, with D tentatively TRBD1 (5 bases). The CDR3 spans 16 residues. The germline CDR1 and CDR2 sequences are MNHEY and SVGAGI. Trimming shortened V by 2 bases and J by 5 bases, and 18 bases separated the two germline ends. CDR3 loop: CASSYQGGVIRTEAFF. The DNA for the CDR3 is TGTGCCAGCAGTTACCAGGGCGGGGTAATCAGAACTGAAGCTTTCTTT.

The CDR3 reads CSARGTALSGYTF. CDR3 in DNA: TGCAGTGCTAGAGGGACAGCCCTCTCTGGCTACACCTTC. This rearrangement joins TRBV20-1 to TRBJ1-2; weak D call: TRBD1 (6 bases). This CDR3 is 13 amino acids long. Between the trimmed V and J ends, which lost 1 base and 7 bases, there was a span of 13 bases. Germline V gives CDR1 DFQATT, CDR2 SNEGSKA (reference sequence).

This clonotype was detected a few times. This chain connects TRBV27 to TRBJ2-3; D ambiguous. Germline assignment: CDR1 MNHEY and CDR2 SMNVEV (reference sequence). The V end lost 2 bases, the J end lost 7 bases, and 7 bases lay between the germline ends. This CDR3 spans 12 amino acids. The chain's CDR3 is CASSLGTHTQYF. The DNA of the CDR3 is TGTGCCAGCAGTTTAGGTACACATACGCAGTATTTT.

This clonotype appeared many times. The chain links TRBV24-1 to TRBJ2-1, with a possible D match to TRBD2 (5 bases). Trimming stripped 6 bases from V and 5 bases from J, with 10 bases between. CDR1 is KGHDR and CDR2 is SFDVKD in the germline V gene. This CDR3 has 13 residues. CDR3 coding DNA: TGTGCCACCAGTCGGGAAAACCACAATGAGCAGTTCTTC. It yields the protein CATSRENHNEQFF.